This TCR beta chain was retrieved from a study of cytomegalovirus exposure and HLA in healthy donors. Study-wide results and limits: The study designated 150 to 200 TCR beta chains cytomegalovirus-associated.

The CDR3 is made up of 15 amino acids. Looked up from germline, CDR1 is SNHLY and CDR2 is FYNNEI. V lost 4 bases to trimming and J lost 2 bases; unmatched junction nucleotides: 7. Both 60 Vbeta primers and 13 Jbeta primers went into the PCR. The data were produced by immunoSEQ multiplex PCR, yet TCRdb's version contains in-frame clones alone and is incomplete. The table lists about 110,000 clones, approximately 85% of them singletons. Of note for this clone: Antigen unknown.

The source is a man aged 50 or older in good health and CMV-seronegative. The sequencing sample was made of PBMCs. The rearrangement uses TRBV2 and TRBJ2-7; 8 nucleotides line up with TRBD2. The CDR3 coding sequence is TGTGCCAGCAGTGTTTGGCGGGGGGATCCCTACGAGCAGTACTTC. Translating it yields CASSVWRGDPYEQYF.